The 14 T cell receptor beta chains in this list originate from one sample, sequenced in a study of blood T cells in healthy people across ages. A J-beta primer mix and a sample-barcoded 5' primer were used in a second PCR of roughly 7 to 12 cycles. TCRdb analysed the 5' RACE reads with MiXCR anew, one entry per CDR3 protein. The table records approximately 780,000 distinct CDR3 sequences, 20% to 30% of them present only once. These data were likewise used in another study, on T cells of mothers and their children.

Sequenced: blood. Receptor source: a boy between 10 and 17 years old in good health.

The rearrangement links TRBV7-2 to TRBJ2-1; D ambiguous. From germline, CDR1 is SGHTA and CDR2 FQGNSA. The V end was cut by 6 bases, the J end by 0 bases, with 12 bases between. The CDR3 extends over 15 amino acids. For the CDR3, the DNA is TGTGCCAGCAGGCCCACCACCAGCTCCTACAATGAGCAGTTCTTC. Translated: CASRPTTSSYNEQFF.

This clonotype has just a few counts. The chain couples TRBV19 to TRBJ2-1; 10 bases are shared with TRBD2. The V and J ends lost 8 bases and 8 bases, in that order; junction bases with no gene match: 9. The CDR3 is made up of 14 amino acids. Germline V gives CDR1 LNHDA, CDR2 SQIVND (reference sequence). The CDR3 coding sequence is TGTGCCAGTGGAGCGGGGGGGCCTTCGCATGAGCAGTTCTTC. Its translation: CASGAGGPSHEQFF.

This clonotype was observed a handful of times. The chain is built from TRBV6-6 and TRBJ2-7; D is ambiguous. V was cut by 8 bases and J by 3 bases, with 14 bases left in between. Germline CDR1 and CDR2: MNHNY and SVGAGI (reference sequence). This CDR3 contains 13 residues. The CDR3 here is CASQPHIHYEQYF. In DNA form, the CDR3 reads TGTGCCAGCCAACCCCATATTCACTACGAGCAGTACTTC.

J is TRBJ2-5 and V is TRBV20-1; D might be TRBD1 (5 bases). Near its end, the DNA agrees better with TRBJ2-7, so the J call may be wrong. Per the germline V gene, CDR1 is DFQATT and CDR2 is SNEGSKA (reference sequence). The CDR3 runs to 12 residues. In DNA form, the CDR3 reads TGCAGTGTACGGAAGGACATACCCGAGCAGTACTTC. Protein product: CSVRKDIPEQYF.

In regard to this clonotype: The junction differs from germline at one of its ends, possibly a read error. The CDR3 reads CASMRGQGAHERYF. In DNA form, the CDR3 reads TGTGCCAGCATGAGAGGGCAGGGGGCCCACGAGCGGTACTTC. This chain links TRBV2 with TRBJ2-7, with 8 bases matching TRBD1. Germline V gene data show CDR1 as SNHLY and CDR2 as FYNNEI. The CDR3 runs to 14 residues.

This chain uses TRBV7-2 with TRBJ1-1, with 8 nucleotides matching TRBD1. V lost 8 bases and J lost 3; bases outside the gene matches: 14. CDR3 length: 16 residues. CDR1 is SGHTA and CDR2 is FQGNSA in the germline V gene. CDR3: CASGRTGKVLDTEAFF. For the CDR3, the DNA is TGTGCCAGCGGACGGACAGGGAAGGTCCTGGACACTGAAGCTTTCTTT.

There are a few counts of this clonotype. The rearrangement uses TRBV6-5 and TRBJ2-3, with TRBD1 matching 11 bases. Germline V CDR1 and CDR2: MNHEY, SVGAGI. CDR3 length: 13 residues. Trimming at V came to 8 bases and at J to 9 bases, leaving 7 bases not matched to a gene. The CDR3 DNA follows: TGTGCCAGCGGACAGGGGGCCCCTGGAACGCAGTATTTT. It codes for CASGQGAPGTQYF.

The chain has TRBV7-9 and TRBJ2-7, with TRBD1 matching 7 bases. Losses at the gene ends were 4 bases for V and 6 bases for J; bases not matched to a gene: 6. Germline CDR1 and CDR2: SEHNR and FQNEAQ (reference sequence). The CDR3 is made up of 13 amino acids. The CDR3 reads CASSSPTGVEQYF. The CDR3 nucleotides read TGTGCCAGCAGCTCACCTACAGGGGTCGAGCAGTACTTC.

This clonotype was detected a few times. The genes are TRBV25-1 and TRBJ2-5; D is unclear. Per germline, CDR1 MGHDK and CDR2 SYGVNS. The CDR3 is 12 residues long. The V end lost 4 bases, the J end lost 4 bases, and 7 bases lay between the germline ends. In nucleotides, the CDR3 is TGTGCCAGCAGTGTGTCCGCAGAGACCCAGTACTTC. The encoded protein is CASSVSAETQYF.

The chain couples TRBV12-3 or TRBV12-4 to TRBJ2-5; D may correspond to TRBD1 or TRBD2 (7 bases each). The DNA matches TRBJ2-7 better at its end, which makes the J call doubtful. This CDR3 comprises 18 residues. The CDR3 nucleotides read TGTGCCAGCAGTTTAGCGGGGGGAGGGGGCAAGACCTCCTACGAGCAGTACTTC. Translated, it gives CASSLAGGGGKTSYEQYF.

The chain carries TRBV11-2 and TRBJ2-2; TRBD2 is a possible D gene (5 bases). The CDR3 has 15 residues. Germline V gene data show CDR1 as SGHAT and CDR2 as FQNNGV. Trimming took off 5 bases at V and 10 bases at J, with 20 bases between the two ends. The CDR3 sequence is CASSPWIAAGEELFF. The DNA for the CDR3 is TGTGCCAGCAGCCCCTGGATCGCGGCCGGGGAGGAGCTGTTTTTT. The variable domain in full, completed from reference TRBV11-2 and TRBJ2-2, reads EAGVAQSPRYKIIEKRQSVAFWCNPISGHATLYWYQQILGQGPKLLIQFQNNGVVDDSQLPKDRFSAERLKGVDSTLKIQPAKLEDSAVYLCASSPWIAAGEELFFGEGSRLTVL.

In this sample, this clonotype turned up a few times. This chain connects TRBV7-9 to TRBJ1-6; D may be TRBD1 (6 bases). V lost 10 bases and J lost 5, with 21 bases in between. Germline V CDR1 and CDR2: SEHNR, FQNEAQ (reference sequence). The CDR3 sequence is 16 residues long. The CDR3 sequence: CAIGQSTTPNNSPLHF. The CDR3 DNA follows: TGTGCCATCGGACAGTCCACAACCCCAAATAATTCACCCCTCCACTTT. Filled out from reference TRBV7-9 and TRBJ1-6, the complete variable domain reads DTGVSQNPRHKITKRGQNVTFRCDPISEHNRLYWYRQTLGQGPEFLTYFQNEAQLEKSRLLSDRFSAERPKGSFSTLEIQRTEQGDSAMYLCAIGQSTTPNNSPLHFGNGTRLTVT.

This clonotype turned up a few times. The rearrangement uses TRBV5-1 and TRBJ1-1; D unresolved. Trimming removed 3 bases at V and 1 base at J, with 13 bases between. Germline-derived CDR1 and CDR2 are SGHRS and YFSETQ. The CDR3 consists of 15 residues. The CDR3 nucleotides are TGCGCCAGCAGCTCCCTTTCGGGGAGGAACACTGAAGCTTTCTTT. The encoded protein is CASSSLSGRNTEAFF.

The V call is TRBV30, the J call TRBJ1-2; D is unclear. CDR3 length equals 11 residues. V was shortened by 0 bases and J by 7 bases, with 6 bases between the two germline ends. Germline assignment: CDR1 GTSNPN and CDR2 SVGIG (reference sequence). This chain's CDR3 is CAWSVRGGYTF. The CDR3 nucleotides are TGTGCCTGGAGTGTAAGAGGTGGCTACACCTTC.